This T cell receptor beta chain was profiled in a study of blood T cell repertoires in COVID-19 (dated by TCRdb to about 2020). As for the study more broadly: Samples from collaborators originated in the United States, Italy and Spain and spanned both the acute and convalescent phases of COVID-19. The material from the prospective study consisted of cDNA or gDNA derived from T cells, B-cell-depleted T cells, or PBMCs. A de-identified subject ID, COVID-19 status, age in years and sex were almost always included in the sample metadata. HLA class I and class II types, where available, came from metadata supplied by the sample provider rather than from assay-based typing. Samples came from the ongoing ImmuneRACE study (first 160 participants) plus 1,254 subjects from 6 global collaborators. Subjects who had been exposed to COVID-19, were actively infected with it, or had recovered from it provided the deeply sampled blood TCRbeta repertoires that made up the dataset. A freely available public database, intended as a resource for researchers studying the immune response to SARS-CoV-2, is where the repertoires were released. Points the paper makes about the study in general: The amount of clinical and demographic metadata varied by source and participant and was provided uncurated.

The collaborating institutions used their own protocols to collect whole blood in K2EDTA tubes. For TCRbeta analysis, collaborators shipped samples in one of three forms: frozen whole blood, isolated PBMCs, or DNA extracted from either of those sample types. TCRbeta CDR3 regions were amplified from genomic DNA by means of the immunoSEQ Assay, a bias-controlled multiplex PCR. The paper's processing steps were these. The number of nucleated cells in each sample was estimated by amplification of reference gene primers within the assay. To quantify the absolute abundance of each unique TCRbeta CDR3 rearrangement, sequence reads were collapsed and filtered. For each sample, productive Simpson clonality was calculated as the square root of Simpson's diversity index over productive rearrangements. TCRdb's version of the immuneACCESS table is confined to in-frame rearrangements and falls short of the full clone set. An unresolved V gene accounts for under half of the shortfall where checked; the remainder is of unknown origin. The D gene and trimming were derived from the DNA, and the V and J assignments and clone size from that table. The sample contains roughly 160,000 clones, approximately 91% of them found a single time. The ten largest make up about 2% of the sample.

Inclusive of the bounding cysteine and phenylalanine, the CDR3 is 14 residues long. The entry retains the CDR3 DNA only, 42 bases that are in frame from base 1. Relative to germline, V is missing 6 bases and J is missing 5 bases, with 6 bases of the junction outside any gene match. The germline V gene yields KGHSH for CDR1 and LQKENI for CDR2. For this clone: Its antigen is not yet known. No per-base quality is available; no much larger clone lies one base away.

The V gene is TRBV18 and the J gene is TRBJ1-5; 8 of the junction bases match TRBD1. This clonotype was sampled from a man between 18 and 35 years old with acute or convalescent COVID-19. The sample was peripheral blood. The DNA sequence follows: TGTGCCAGCTCTCGACAGGGACAGGATCAGCCCCAGCATTTT. This yields the protein CASSRQGQDQPQHF. Outside the CDR3, residues come from the reference TRBV18 and TRBJ1-5 proteins, so the full variable domain is: NAGVMQNPRHLVRRRGQEARLRCSPMKGHSHVYWYRQLPEEGLKFMVYLQKENIIDESGMPKERFSAEFPKEGPSILRIQQVVRGDSAAYFCASSRQGQDQPQHFGDGTRLSIL.